The sequence of this T cell receptor beta chain was determined in a study of post-analysis software for immune sequencing data. Study-wide findings and caveats: TRBV segments more frequent in patients than in controls numbered several and included TRBV5-6, TRBV5-1 and TRBV20-1. Strong co-clustering by F measure linked samples that shared a preparation batch. Controls' normalized Chao1 diversity significantly exceeded that of multiple sclerosis patients.

V dropped 4 bases and J dropped 6 bases, with 9 bases sitting between them. CDR3 size: 12 residues. CDR1 and CDR2 (germline): SGHRS, YFSETQ. Points on this clonotype: The target antigen is unknown.

TCR beta cDNA libraries included unique molecular identifiers. MiXCR, run by TCRdb on the PCR reads, gives a single entry per CDR3 protein. The sample carries 500,000 to 600,000 distinct CDR3 sequences, 44% recorded once. The J gene is TRBJ2-3, the V gene TRBV5-1; D gene uncertain. The sample consisted of blood. The sequence derives from a girl aged 10 to 17 with multiple sclerosis. CDR3 region: CASSLPDDTQYF. CDR3 bases: TGCGCCAGCAGCCTCCCCGACGATACGCAGTATTTT.